Listed below are T cell receptor beta chains from one sample, sequenced in a study of PD-1 blockade in classical Hodgkin lymphoma. Some clones are missing from TCRdb's copy, which holds only in-frame ones; the method was immunoSEQ multiplex PCR. The sample consists of about 20,000 clones, about 80% of them appearing once. The sample in question was CD8+ T cells from blood, obtained before the fourth cycle of nivolumab. All receptors come from a human donor with classical Hodgkin lymphoma. Both conserved end residues are part of each CDR3. The order of the fields is clone size, V gene, D gene, J gene, CDR3 DNA, CDR3 protein. A D gene is named only where the DNA matches it firmly. Size is stated for part of the rows, as once, few or many counts, or as a class when the clone is expanded.

size: .; V: TRBV5-6; D: .; J: TRBJ2-7; DNA: TGTGCCAGCAGCTTGGGGGGTGGGGACGGTTACGAGCAGTACTTC; CDR3: CASSLGGGDGYEQYF
size: few; V: TRBV7-9; D: TRBD1; J: TRBJ1-5; DNA: TGTGCCAGCAGCCGCGGACAGGGCAGGACGCCCCAGCATTTT; CDR3: CASSRGQGRTPQHF
size: .; V: TRBV19; D: .; J: TRBJ1-2; DNA: TGTGCCAGCTCCTTTGCTAGGGGGAACTATGGCTACACCTTC; CDR3: CASSFARGNYGYTF
size: .; V: TRBV9; D: .; J: TRBJ2-3; DNA: TGTGCCAGCAGTCAACTAAGCGGGACAGATACGCAGTATTTT; CDR3: CASSQLSGTDTQYF
size: .; V: TRBV13; D: TRBD2; J: TRBJ2-1; DNA: TGTGCCAGCAGCCCGCGGGGGTTGAGCTCCTACAATGAGCAGTTCTTC; CDR3: CASSPRGLSSYNEQFF
size: .; V: TRBV2; D: .; J: TRBJ1-1; DNA: TGTGCCAGCAGTGACTGGGCCGGGAAAACTGAAGCTTTCTTT; CDR3: CASSDWAGKTEAFF
size: .; V: TRBV11-2; D: .; J: TRBJ2-7; DNA: TGTGCCAGCAGCACGGACCCCCGGAGCTCCTACGAGCAGTACTTC; CDR3: CASSTDPRSSYEQYF
size: once; V: TRBV19; D: TRBD1; J: TRBJ1-1; DNA: TGTGCCAGTAGTCCAACAGGGGACACTGAAGCTTTCTTT; CDR3: CASSPTGDTEAFF
size: .; V: TRBV7-3; D: TRBD1; J: TRBJ2-5; DNA: TGTGCCAGCAGCTTAACCCCCAGGGGGTTAGAAGAGACCCAGTACTTC; CDR3: CASSLTPRGLEETQYF
size: .; V: TRBV2; D: .; J: TRBJ1-2; DNA: TGTGCCAGCAGTGATAGGGCAGGAGCTAACTATGGCTACACCTTC; CDR3: CASSDRAGANYGYTF
size: .; V: TRBV7-9; D: .; J: TRBJ1-2; DNA: TGTGCCAGCAGCTTAGTTGTCATAAGGAATGGCTACACCTTC; CDR3: CASSLVVIRNGYTF
size: .; V: TRBV14; D: TRBD2; J: TRBJ2-1; DNA: TGTGCCAGCAGCCAAGATATTCAGCGGGGGGGCTTCGATGAGCAGTTCTTC; CDR3: CASSQDIQRGGFDEQFF
size: .; V: TRBV7-9; D: .; J: TRBJ1-1; DNA: TGTGCCAGCAGCTTAATGAACACTGAAGCTTTCTTT; CDR3: CASSLMNTEAFF
size: .; V: TRBV27; D: .; J: TRBJ2-3; DNA: TGTGCCACCAGAGGGTGGGGGAGCACAGATACGCAGTATTTT; CDR3: CATRGWGSTDTQYF
size: once; V: TRBV7-9; D: .; J: TRBJ1-2; DNA: TGTGCCAGCAGATCGTACTGGGGCTACACCTTC; CDR3: CASRSYWGYTF
size: few; V: TRBV6-5; D: .; J: TRBJ1-1; DNA: TGTGCCAGCAGGTCCCACAGGGCCTCTGAAGCTTTCTTT; CDR3: CASRSHRASEAFF
size: few; V: TRBV4-1; D: .; J: TRBJ1-1; DNA: TGCGCCAGCAGCCATGTATTCGACGGCAGCGGCACTGAAGCTTTCTTT; CDR3: CASSHVFDGSGTEAFF
size: once; V: TRBV30; D: TRBD2; J: TRBJ2-7; DNA: TGTGCCTGGAGTGCGGCGGGGGGTCCCTACGAGCAGTACTTC; CDR3: CAWSAAGGPYEQYF
size: .; V: TRBV30; D: .; J: TRBJ2-7; DNA: TGTGCCTGGGGGACGGGGACATTCAACGAGCAGTACTTC; CDR3: CAWGTGTFNEQYF
size: .; V: TRBV10-3; D: .; J: TRBJ2-1; DNA: TGTGCCATCAGTGAGGAACTGGGAACCTACAATGAGCAGTTCTTC; CDR3: CAISEELGTYNEQFF
size: .; V: TRBV7-6; D: .; J: TRBJ2-1; DNA: TGTGCCAGCAGCCCGTCCACTAGCAGTGAGCAGTTCTTC; CDR3: CASSPSTSSEQFF
size: .; V: TRBV21-1; D: .; J: TRBJ2-2; DNA: TGTGCCAGCAGCACCCAAGGGCGGGCCGAAGGGACCGGGGAGCTGTTTTTT; CDR3: CASSTQGRAEGTGELFF
size: .; V: TRBV9; D: .; J: TRBJ2-5; DNA: TGTGCCAGCAGCGTAGGGTCAGGGGAGACCCAGTACTTC; CDR3: CASSVGSGETQYF
size: .; V: TRBV6-5; D: .; J: TRBJ1-1; DNA: TGTGCCAGCAGTTACGGGGGGGGAGCTTTCTTT; CDR3: CASSYGGGAFF
size: .; V: TRBV30; D: .; J: TRBJ1-4; DNA: TGTGCCCTTGATGGACCTGAAAAACTGTTTTTT; CDR3: CALDGPEKLFF
size: .; V: TRBV28; D: .; J: TRBJ2-2; DNA: TGTGCCAGCAGTTGGGTTCGGGTGAGGGAGGACAAATTGTCAGGCACCGGGGAGCTGTTTTTT; CDR3: CASSWVRVREDKLSGTGELFF
size: .; V: TRBV20-1; D: .; J: TRBJ2-3; DNA: TGCAGTGCTGGGGGGGATACGCAGTATTTT; CDR3: CSAGGDTQYF
size: few; V: TRBV7-8; D: .; J: TRBJ1-2; DNA: TGTGCCAGCAGGCCCCCGGAGAGATCCTATGGCTACACCTTC; CDR3: CASRPPERSYGYTF
size: .; V: TRBV7-3; D: .; J: TRBJ2-2; DNA: TGTGCCAGCAGCCATACAGGGCCCGGGGAGCTGTTTTTT; CDR3: CASSHTGPGELFF
size: .; V: TRBV4-2; D: .; J: TRBJ2-7; DNA: TGTGCCAGCAGCCCAGAATCAAGGGGCCTGGACTACGAGCAGTACTTC; CDR3: CASSPESRGLDYEQYF
size: .; V: TRBV6-5; D: TRBD1; J: TRBJ2-7; DNA: TGTGCCAGCAGTTACGGGACAGGGATCCACGAGCAGTACTTC; CDR3: CASSYGTGIHEQYF
size: .; V: TRBV7-9; D: .; J: TRBJ2-1; DNA: TGTGCCGTCCCGGCGGTCAGAGGAGGAGGGGGATATTACAATGAGCAGTTCTTC; CDR3: CAVPAVRGGGGYYNEQFF
size: .; V: TRBV7-9; D: .; J: TRBJ2-1; DNA: TGTGCCAGCAGCCCCCTCGGGTCCTACAATGAGCAGTTCTTC; CDR3: CASSPLGSYNEQFF
size: .; V: TRBV7-9; D: .; J: TRBJ1-1; DNA: TGTGCCAGCGGGGTCCCAGCTGGAACTGAAGCTTTCTTT; CDR3: CASGVPAGTEAFF
size: .; V: TRBV4-3; D: TRBD1; J: TRBJ1-2; DNA: TGCGCCAGCAGCCAAGCGGACAGGGGAGGTAGCTATGGCTACACCTTC; CDR3: CASSQADRGGSYGYTF
size: .; V: TRBV9; D: TRBD1; J: TRBJ1-4; DNA: TGTGCCAGCAGCGGACCCCGGGACAGGCATGAAAAACTGTTTTTT; CDR3: CASSGPRDRHEKLFF
size: .; V: TRBV15; D: TRBD1; J: TRBJ2-7; DNA: TGTGCCACCAGCAGAGATGAGGGGACAGCCGACTTC; CDR3: CATSRDEGTADF
size: .; V: TRBV9; D: TRBD2; J: TRBJ2-1; DNA: TGTGCCAGCAGCGTTTACGGGGGGTCTAATGAGCAGTTCTTC; CDR3: CASSVYGGSNEQFF
size: large; V: TRBV20-1; D: .; J: TRBJ1-2; DNA: TGCAGTGGTCCCTATGGCTACACCTTC; CDR3: CSGPYGYTF
size: .; V: TRBV11-2; D: .; J: TRBJ2-3; DNA: TGTGCCAGCAGCTTGGATGACACAGATACGCAGTATTTT; CDR3: CASSLDDTDTQYF
size: .; V: TRBV5-4; D: .; J: TRBJ2-7; DNA: TGTGCCAGCAGCTCCCCCTACGAGCAGTACTTC; CDR3: CASSSPYEQYF
size: .; V: TRBV4-3; D: TRBD1; J: TRBJ1-2; DNA: TGCGCCAGCAGCGATCTTCAGGGGGGAGTGGGCTACACCTTC; CDR3: CASSDLQGGVGYTF
size: .; V: TRBV4-3; D: .; J: TRBJ1-1; DNA: TGCGCCAGCAGCCACGACCCCTACACTGAAGCTTTCTTT; CDR3: CASSHDPYTEAFF
size: .; V: TRBV14; D: .; J: TRBJ1-3; DNA: TGTGCCAGCAGCCCTCTGGGAAACACCATATATTTT; CDR3: CASSPLGNTIYF
size: .; V: TRBV30; D: .; J: TRBJ1-3; DNA: TGTGCCTGGAATGGGGGAAACACCATATATTTT; CDR3: CAWNGGNTIYF
size: once; V: TRBV7-2; D: .; J: TRBJ2-7; DNA: TGTGCCAGCAGCTTTGGGACCGCGACCTACGAGCAGTACTTC; CDR3: CASSFGTATYEQYF